Listed below are T cell receptor beta chains from one sample, sequenced in a study of OX40 agonist ivuxolimab in advanced cancers. Method: immunoSEQ multiplex PCR; TCRdb's copy keeps in-frame clones and lacks some. The sample includes 30,000 to 35,000 clones, approximately 91% of them seen just once. Sample: CD4+ or CD8+ T cells sorted from blood, taken in a trial of the OX40 agonist ivuxolimab. The receptors were sampled from an adult with an advanced solid tumor such as melanoma, head and neck, liver or kidney cancer. Each CDR3 is given with its conserved first and last residue. Each record gives: J gene, clone size, CDR3 length, V gene, D gene, CDR3 DNA, CDR3 protein. A D gene is named only where the DNA matches it firmly. A clone size is listed for some rows: how often the clone was seen (once, few, many), or a class if it is expanded.

j_call: TRBJ2-7; clone_size: few; cdr3_length: 17; v_call: TRBV30; d_call: TRBD1; cdr3_nt: TGTGCCTGGAGTGTAATCCGGGACAGCTTCCCTCGGTACGAGCAGTACTTC; cdr3_aa: CAWSVIRDSFPRYEQYF
j_call: TRBJ1-5; clone_size: -; cdr3_length: 16; v_call: TRBV30; d_call: TRBD1; cdr3_nt: TGTGCCTGGAGAGCTGTGGGGACAGGGGTCAATCAGCCCCAGCATTTT; cdr3_aa: CAWRAVGTGVNQPQHF
j_call: TRBJ2-5; clone_size: -; cdr3_length: 15; v_call: TRBV30; d_call: TRBD2; cdr3_nt: TGTGCCTGGAGTGTAGGACTAGCGGGATCTGAGACCCAGTACTTC; cdr3_aa: CAWSVGLAGSETQYF
j_call: TRBJ2-1; clone_size: -; cdr3_length: 13; v_call: TRBV7-9; d_call: TRBD1; cdr3_nt: TGTGCCAGCAGCTTAACGACAGGGGGTGAGCAGTTCTTC; cdr3_aa: CASSLTTGGEQFF
j_call: TRBJ2-2; clone_size: -; cdr3_length: 12; v_call: TRBV6-1; d_call: -; cdr3_nt: TGTGCCAGCAGTCTGGCCACCGGGGAGCTGTTTTTT; cdr3_aa: CASSLATGELFF
j_call: TRBJ1-6; clone_size: -; cdr3_length: 16; v_call: TRBV18; d_call: TRBD1; cdr3_nt: TGTGCCAGCTCACCAAGACAGACAGGGGAAAATTCACCCCTCCACTTT; cdr3_aa: CASSPRQTGENSPLHF
j_call: TRBJ2-3; clone_size: -; cdr3_length: 12; v_call: TRBV5-4; d_call: -; cdr3_nt: TGTGCCAGCAGTAGAACTACAGATACGCAGTATTTT; cdr3_aa: CASSRTTDTQYF
j_call: TRBJ2-7; clone_size: -; cdr3_length: 14; v_call: TRBV27; d_call: TRBD2; cdr3_nt: TGTGCCAGCAGTAAATCTAGCGGGAGGATCGAGCAGTACTTC; cdr3_aa: CASSKSSGRIEQYF
j_call: TRBJ2-3; clone_size: -; cdr3_length: 16; v_call: TRBV28; d_call: TRBD2; cdr3_nt: TGTGCCAGCAGTTCCTATAGCGGGGGTAGCACAGATACGCAGTATTTT; cdr3_aa: CASSSYSGGSTDTQYF
j_call: TRBJ2-7; clone_size: -; cdr3_length: 14; v_call: TRBV7-8; d_call: -; cdr3_nt: TGTGCCAGCAGCTTAACTGGGACCGCCCACGAGCAGTACTTC; cdr3_aa: CASSLTGTAHEQYF
j_call: TRBJ2-7; clone_size: -; cdr3_length: 15; v_call: TRBV7-2; d_call: -; cdr3_nt: TGTGCCAGCAGCTTGTCGGGACACATAGCCTACGAGCAGTACTTC; cdr3_aa: CASSLSGHIAYEQYF
j_call: TRBJ1-3; clone_size: -; cdr3_length: 14; v_call: TRBV7-2; d_call: -; cdr3_nt: TGTGCCAGCAGCTCCCAGGGGTCTGGAAACACCATATATTTT; cdr3_aa: CASSSQGSGNTIYF
j_call: TRBJ1-6; clone_size: few; cdr3_length: 15; v_call: TRBV6-6; d_call: -; cdr3_nt: TGTGCCAGCACCTTTGGGGATTCAGGAAGTTCACCCCTCCACTTT; cdr3_aa: CASTFGDSGSSPLHF
j_call: TRBJ1-3; clone_size: -; cdr3_length: 15; v_call: TRBV18; d_call: -; cdr3_nt: TGTGCCAGCTCACCAACCGAAGACTCTGGAAACACCATATATTTT; cdr3_aa: CASSPTEDSGNTIYF
j_call: TRBJ1-3; clone_size: -; cdr3_length: 15; v_call: TRBV11-2; d_call: TRBD1; cdr3_nt: TGTGCCAGCAGCGAACAGGGGACCTCTGGAAACACCATATATTTT; cdr3_aa: CASSEQGTSGNTIYF
j_call: TRBJ2-7; clone_size: -; cdr3_length: 13; v_call: TRBV28; d_call: TRBD1; cdr3_nt: TGTGCCAGCAAGACAGGGAACTCCTACGAGCAGTACTTC; cdr3_aa: CASKTGNSYEQYF
j_call: TRBJ2-1; clone_size: -; cdr3_length: 13; v_call: TRBV7-9; d_call: -; cdr3_nt: TGTGCCAGCAGCATGGCCTCCTACAATGAGCAGTTCTTC; cdr3_aa: CASSMASYNEQFF
j_call: TRBJ2-7; clone_size: -; cdr3_length: 12; v_call: TRBV2; d_call: -; cdr3_nt: TGTGCCAGCAGTGATATAGGGTACGAGCAGTACTTC; cdr3_aa: CASSDIGYEQYF
j_call: TRBJ2-3; clone_size: -; cdr3_length: 17; v_call: TRBV5-8; d_call: TRBD2; cdr3_nt: TGTGCCAGCAGCTTGGGCTCGGCGGGAGGGGTTTCAGATACGCAGTATTTT; cdr3_aa: CASSLGSAGGVSDTQYF
j_call: TRBJ2-6; clone_size: -; cdr3_length: 17; v_call: TRBV30; d_call: -; cdr3_nt: TGTGCCTGGAGAAAGACAGGCCCGAGCTCTGGGGCCAACGTCCTGACTTTC; cdr3_aa: CAWRKTGPSSGANVLTF
j_call: TRBJ2-7; clone_size: -; cdr3_length: 12; v_call: TRBV10-3; d_call: -; cdr3_nt: TGTGCCTCACAGGCCTCTGCTACCGAGCAGTACTTC; cdr3_aa: CASQASATEQYF
j_call: TRBJ2-3; clone_size: -; cdr3_length: 15; v_call: TRBV7-3; d_call: -; cdr3_nt: TGTGCCAGCACCCTAAATGGGCTTAGCACAGATACGCAGTATTTT; cdr3_aa: CASTLNGLSTDTQYF
j_call: TRBJ1-5; clone_size: few; cdr3_length: 15; v_call: TRBV4-2; d_call: -; cdr3_nt: TGTGCCAGCAGCCAAGATACGTTCACGGGGGCTTCCCAGCATTTT; cdr3_aa: CASSQDTFTGASQHF
j_call: TRBJ2-2; clone_size: -; cdr3_length: 18; v_call: TRBV7-3; d_call: -; cdr3_nt: TGTGCCAGCAGCTTAGGGCCTAGCGACCCGGGCGACACCGGGGAGCTGTTTTTT; cdr3_aa: CASSLGPSDPGDTGELFF
j_call: TRBJ1-2; clone_size: -; cdr3_length: 17; v_call: TRBV4-2; d_call: -; cdr3_nt: TGTGCCAGCAGCCAAGAATTTATTGTCGGGACCTCCTATGGCTACACCTTC; cdr3_aa: CASSQEFIVGTSYGYTF
j_call: TRBJ1-4; clone_size: -; cdr3_length: 15; v_call: TRBV6-1; d_call: -; cdr3_nt: TGTGCCAGCAGTGAGACGAGGGGGGCTAATGAAAAACTGTTTTTT; cdr3_aa: CASSETRGANEKLFF
j_call: TRBJ2-5; clone_size: -; cdr3_length: 14; v_call: TRBV13; d_call: -; cdr3_nt: TGTGCCAGCAGCCGAGGGGGGAACCAAGAGACCCAGTACTTC; cdr3_aa: CASSRGGNQETQYF
j_call: TRBJ1-2; clone_size: -; cdr3_length: 16; v_call: TRBV30; d_call: TRBD1; cdr3_nt: TGTGCCTGGAGCCCGACAGGGGGCTGGGATTGGAGTGGCTACACCTTC; cdr3_aa: CAWSPTGGWDWSGYTF
j_call: TRBJ2-7; clone_size: -; cdr3_length: 13; v_call: TRBV28; d_call: -; cdr3_nt: TGTGCCAGCAGGCATAACACAGGGCGCGAGCAGTACTTC; cdr3_aa: CASRHNTGREQYF
j_call: TRBJ2-5; clone_size: -; cdr3_length: 11; v_call: TRBV28; d_call: -; cdr3_nt: TGTGCCAGCAGTTTAGGGGAGACCCAGTACTTC; cdr3_aa: CASSLGETQYF
j_call: TRBJ1-2; clone_size: -; cdr3_length: 12; v_call: TRBV6-5; d_call: TRBD1; cdr3_nt: TGTGCCACAAGACAGGGGGCATATGGCTACACCTTC; cdr3_aa: CATRQGAYGYTF
j_call: TRBJ2-7; clone_size: few; cdr3_length: 12; v_call: TRBV10-3; d_call: TRBD2; cdr3_nt: TGTGCCAGCGGACTAGCGGGATACGAGCAGTACTTC; cdr3_aa: CASGLAGYEQYF
j_call: TRBJ1-1; clone_size: -; cdr3_length: 16; v_call: TRBV4-1; d_call: -; cdr3_nt: TGCGCCAGCAGCCAGCAGCTCTTCAGGGGTCCCACTGAAGCTTTCTTT; cdr3_aa: CASSQQLFRGPTEAFF
j_call: TRBJ1-1; clone_size: -; cdr3_length: 13; v_call: TRBV30; d_call: -; cdr3_nt: TGTGCCTGGAGCCTGCGGGGGGTGGATGAAGCTTTCTTT; cdr3_aa: CAWSLRGVDEAFF
j_call: TRBJ1-4; clone_size: -; cdr3_length: 15; v_call: TRBV19; d_call: -; cdr3_nt: TGTGCCAGTCACCATCCCCCGGGAGGGAGTGAAAAACTGTTTTTT; cdr3_aa: CASHHPPGGSEKLFF
j_call: TRBJ1-1; clone_size: -; cdr3_length: 13; v_call: TRBV2; d_call: -; cdr3_nt: TGTGCCAGCATCCCCGACACGAACACTGAAGCTTTCTTT; cdr3_aa: CASIPDTNTEAFF
j_call: TRBJ2-5; clone_size: -; cdr3_length: 15; v_call: TRBV6-5; d_call: -; cdr3_nt: TGTGCCAGCAGTTATTCCCCGACTGGCCAAGAGACCCAGTACTTC; cdr3_aa: CASSYSPTGQETQYF
j_call: TRBJ2-7; clone_size: once; cdr3_length: 15; v_call: TRBV11-2; d_call: -; cdr3_nt: TGTGCCAGCAGTCCTTGGGGGGGCCTTAGGAACGAGCAGTACTTC; cdr3_aa: CASSPWGGLRNEQYF
j_call: TRBJ1-6; clone_size: -; cdr3_length: 14; v_call: TRBV30; d_call: TRBD1; cdr3_nt: TGTGCCTGGGACCCCGGGACAGGGGGGTCACCCCTCCACTTT; cdr3_aa: CAWDPGTGGSPLHF
j_call: TRBJ2-7; clone_size: once; cdr3_length: 15; v_call: TRBV28; d_call: TRBD1; cdr3_nt: TGTGCCAGCAGTACCTCGGACAGGGGGCCCCACGAGCAGTACTTC; cdr3_aa: CASSTSDRGPHEQYF
j_call: TRBJ2-6; clone_size: once; cdr3_length: 14; v_call: TRBV2; d_call: -; cdr3_nt: TGTGCCAGCAGTTGGAGGTCTGGGGCCAACGTCCTGACTTTC; cdr3_aa: CASSWRSGANVLTF
j_call: TRBJ2-5; clone_size: -; cdr3_length: 16; v_call: TRBV6-1; d_call: -; cdr3_nt: TGTGCCAGCAGTGAAGCAAATTGGGCAGGGACGGAGACCCAGTACTTC; cdr3_aa: CASSEANWAGTETQYF
j_call: TRBJ1-1; clone_size: -; cdr3_length: 15; v_call: TRBV5-4; d_call: TRBD1; cdr3_nt: TGTGCCAGCAGCCAAAAAATACAGGGGGACACTGAAGCTTTCTTT; cdr3_aa: CASSQKIQGDTEAFF
j_call: TRBJ2-3; clone_size: -; cdr3_length: 14; v_call: TRBV6-5; d_call: -; cdr3_nt: TGTGCCAGCAGTTACTCATGGGGAACAGATACGCAGTATTTT; cdr3_aa: CASSYSWGTDTQYF
j_call: TRBJ1-5; clone_size: -; cdr3_length: 13; v_call: TRBV10-3; d_call: -; cdr3_nt: TGTGCCATCAGTGAGTCGGTACAGCAGCCCCAGCATTTT; cdr3_aa: CAISESVQQPQHF
j_call: TRBJ2-2; clone_size: -; cdr3_length: 15; v_call: TRBV7-6; d_call: -; cdr3_nt: TGTGCCAGCAGCTTCCAACAGGGGAGGACCGGGGAGCTGTTTTTT; cdr3_aa: CASSFQQGRTGELFF
j_call: TRBJ2-7; clone_size: -; cdr3_length: 13; v_call: TRBV7-2; d_call: -; cdr3_nt: TGTGCCAGCAGCTTACAGTTCAGGGATGAGCAGTACTTC; cdr3_aa: CASSLQFRDEQYF
j_call: TRBJ2-2; clone_size: -; cdr3_length: 14; v_call: TRBV15; d_call: -; cdr3_nt: TGTGCCACCAGCAGAGAAGTGAACACCGGGGAGCTGTTTTTT; cdr3_aa: CATSREVNTGELFF
j_call: TRBJ1-6; clone_size: -; cdr3_length: 14; v_call: TRBV9; d_call: -; cdr3_nt: TGTGCCAGCAGCCCCCGGGACATCTATTCACCCCTCCACTTT; cdr3_aa: CASSPRDIYSPLHF
j_call: TRBJ2-7; clone_size: -; cdr3_length: 16; v_call: TRBV15; d_call: -; cdr3_nt: TGTGCCACCAGCAGAGCAACCCGACAGGGAGGCCACGAGCAGTACTTC; cdr3_aa: CATSRATRQGGHEQYF